The rows below give T cell receptor beta chains drawn from one sample of a study of T cell changes during pregnancy in multiple sclerosis. Measured with immunoSEQ multiplex PCR; TCRdb has only the in-frame clones, and not every one. The profile shows fewer than 30,000 clones, around nine tenths of them singletons. Source: CD4+ T cells from peripheral blood mononuclear cells, taken in the first trimester of pregnancy. Receptor source: a female donor with multiple sclerosis, enrolled in a pregnancy study. Each CDR3 is given with its conserved first and last residue. Fields, in order: D gene, J gene, V gene, clone size, CDR3 length, CDR3 protein, CDR3 DNA. A D gene is named only where the DNA matches it firmly. Clone size is shown for a subset of rows, as once, few, many or a class of expanded clone.

D gene: -; J gene: TRBJ1-6; V gene: TRBV7-6; clone size: -; CDR3 length: 15; CDR3 protein: CASSPRTSLGSPPHF; CDR3 DNA: TGTGCCAGCAGCCCAAGGACATCTCTCGGTTCACCCCCCCACTTT
D gene: -; J gene: TRBJ2-1; V gene: TRBV29-1; clone size: -; CDR3 length: 15; CDR3 protein: CSGAADWSSYNEQFF; CDR3 DNA: TGCAGCGGAGCTGCTGACTGGAGCTCCTACAATGAGCAGTTCTTC
D gene: TRBD1; J gene: TRBJ1-1; V gene: TRBV15; clone size: -; CDR3 length: 14; CDR3 protein: CATSTRQGGPEAFF; CDR3 DNA: TGTGCCACCAGCACGCGACAGGGTGGCCCTGAAGCTTTCTTT
D gene: -; J gene: TRBJ1-2; V gene: TRBV11-2; clone size: -; CDR3 length: 13; CDR3 protein: CASSSRGSGGYTF; CDR3 DNA: TGTGCCAGCAGCTCCAGGGGATCTGGTGGCTACACCTTC
D gene: -; J gene: TRBJ2-7; V gene: TRBV19; clone size: -; CDR3 length: 13; CDR3 protein: CASSRQSSYEQYF; CDR3 DNA: TGTGCCAGTAGTAGACAGAGCTCCTACGAGCAGTACTTC
D gene: TRBD1; J gene: TRBJ1-2; V gene: TRBV7-3; clone size: -; CDR3 length: 13; CDR3 protein: CASSRGQGDGYTF; CDR3 DNA: TGTGCCAGCAGCCGGGGACAGGGGGATGGCTACACCTTC
D gene: -; J gene: TRBJ1-1; V gene: TRBV28; clone size: -; CDR3 length: 16; CDR3 protein: CASSPPGGMVDTEAFF; CDR3 DNA: TGTGCCAGCAGCCCCCCGGGGGGGATGGTAGACACTGAAGCTTTCTTT
D gene: -; J gene: TRBJ2-3; V gene: TRBV6-1; clone size: -; CDR3 length: 14; CDR3 protein: CASNLRSNTDTQYF; CDR3 DNA: TGTGCCAGCAATTTGCGCTCTAACACAGATACGCAGTATTTT
D gene: TRBD1; J gene: TRBJ1-1; V gene: TRBV11-3; clone size: -; CDR3 length: 16; CDR3 protein: CASSLGPGQGASEAFF; CDR3 DNA: TGTGCCAGCAGCTTAGGCCCGGGACAGGGGGCATCTGAAGCTTTCTTT
D gene: TRBD2; J gene: TRBJ2-2; V gene: TRBV6-5; clone size: -; CDR3 length: 15; CDR3 protein: CASSYSNSGVGELFF; CDR3 DNA: TGTGCCAGCAGTTACTCGAATAGCGGGGTTGGGGAGCTGTTTTTT
D gene: TRBD1; J gene: TRBJ2-5; V gene: TRBV5-4; clone size: -; CDR3 length: 16; CDR3 protein: CASSWGTGGSQETQYF; CDR3 DNA: TGTGCCAGCAGCTGGGGGACAGGGGGTTCACAAGAGACCCAGTACTTC
D gene: -; J gene: TRBJ2-7; V gene: TRBV6-6; clone size: -; CDR3 length: 14; CDR3 protein: CASSLTQGTYEQYF; CDR3 DNA: TGTGCCAGCAGTCTGACCCAGGGGACCTACGAGCAGTACTTC
D gene: TRBD1; J gene: TRBJ1-5; V gene: TRBV2; clone size: -; CDR3 length: 13; CDR3 protein: CASSLDRDQPQHF; CDR3 DNA: TGTGCCAGCAGTCTCGACAGGGACCAGCCCCAGCATTTT
D gene: -; J gene: TRBJ1-2; V gene: TRBV5-1; clone size: once; CDR3 length: 14; CDR3 protein: CASSLGGTFYGYTF; CDR3 DNA: TGCGCCAGCAGCCTGGGGGGGACTTTCTATGGCTACACCTTC
D gene: TRBD1; J gene: TRBJ1-2; V gene: TRBV30; clone size: -; CDR3 length: 13; CDR3 protein: CAWNPGQGVGYTF; CDR3 DNA: TGTGCCTGGAATCCGGGACAGGGAGTTGGCTACACCTTC
D gene: -; J gene: TRBJ1-1; V gene: TRBV4-3; clone size: medium-sized; CDR3 length: 14; CDR3 protein: CASSPEYMNTEAFF; CDR3 DNA: TGCGCCAGCAGCCCCGAATACATGAACACTGAAGCTTTCTTT
D gene: -; J gene: TRBJ2-1; V gene: TRBV2; clone size: -; CDR3 length: 13; CDR3 protein: CASSEETYNEQFF; CDR3 DNA: TGTGCCAGCAGTGAGGAGACCTACAATGAGCAGTTCTTC
D gene: -; J gene: TRBJ2-7; V gene: TRBV7-6; clone size: -; CDR3 length: 13; CDR3 protein: CASSLGQGGRQYF; CDR3 DNA: TGTGCCAGCAGCTTAGGACAGGGAGGACGGCAGTACTTC
D gene: -; J gene: TRBJ2-2; V gene: TRBV5-1; clone size: -; CDR3 length: 16; CDR3 protein: CASSLEGVVGTGELFF; CDR3 DNA: TGCGCCAGCAGCTTGGAGGGGGTCGTCGGCACCGGGGAGCTGTTTTTT
D gene: TRBD1; J gene: TRBJ2-1; V gene: TRBV28; clone size: -; CDR3 length: 16; CDR3 protein: CASGTGGPGTYNEQFF; CDR3 DNA: TGTGCCAGCGGGACAGGGGGCCCCGGGACGTACAATGAGCAGTTCTTC
D gene: TRBD1; J gene: TRBJ1-2; V gene: TRBV5-1; clone size: -; CDR3 length: 16; CDR3 protein: CASSLDPGGENYGYTF; CDR3 DNA: TGCGCCAGCAGCTTGGACCCAGGGGGCGAGAACTATGGCTACACCTTC
D gene: -; J gene: TRBJ2-7; V gene: TRBV7-6; clone size: -; CDR3 length: 13; CDR3 protein: CASSLNRGPEQYF; CDR3 DNA: TGTGCCAGCAGCTTAAATCGAGGGCCCGAGCAGTACTTC
D gene: TRBD2; J gene: TRBJ2-6; V gene: TRBV7-3; clone size: -; CDR3 length: 16; CDR3 protein: CASSYSGGTGANVLTF; CDR3 DNA: TGTGCCAGCAGCTATAGCGGGGGTACTGGGGCCAACGTCCTGACTTTC
D gene: -; J gene: TRBJ1-4; V gene: TRBV6-5; clone size: once; CDR3 length: 11; CDR3 protein: CVRTIPGKLFF; CDR3 DNA: TGTGTCCGGACTATTCCAGGAAAACTGTTTTTT
D gene: -; J gene: TRBJ1-4; V gene: TRBV5-1; clone size: -; CDR3 length: 15; CDR3 protein: CASSSWTATNEKLFF; CDR3 DNA: TGCGCCAGCAGCTCGTGGACAGCAACTAATGAAAAACTGTTTTTT
D gene: TRBD2; J gene: TRBJ2-3; V gene: TRBV7-3; clone size: -; CDR3 length: 15; CDR3 protein: CASSYRGGGADTQYF; CDR3 DNA: TGTGCCAGCAGCTACCGGGGGGGCGGGGCAGATACGCAGTATTTT
D gene: -; J gene: TRBJ2-3; V gene: TRBV7-9; clone size: -; CDR3 length: 16; CDR3 protein: CASSLARLGGRDTQYF; CDR3 DNA: TGTGCCAGCAGCTTAGCGAGGCTAGGAGGAAGGGATACGCAGTATTTT
D gene: -; J gene: TRBJ2-7; V gene: TRBV11-3; clone size: -; CDR3 length: 18; CDR3 protein: CASSLDRGHIRPTYEQYF; CDR3 DNA: TGTGCCAGCAGCTTAGATAGGGGTCATATTCGTCCGACCTACGAGCAGTACTTC
D gene: TRBD1; J gene: TRBJ1-2; V gene: TRBV27; clone size: -; CDR3 length: 14; CDR3 protein: CASSLRTGGVGYTF; CDR3 DNA: TGTGCCAGCAGTTTACGGACAGGGGGTGTTGGCTACACCTTC
D gene: TRBD1; J gene: TRBJ2-7; V gene: TRBV10-3; clone size: -; CDR3 length: 14; CDR3 protein: CAIKSGTGTYEQYF; CDR3 DNA: TGTGCCATTAAATCCGGGACAGGGACCTACGAGCAGTACTTC
D gene: -; J gene: TRBJ2-2; V gene: TRBV7-7; clone size: -; CDR3 length: 15; CDR3 protein: CASSPFSGNTGELFF; CDR3 DNA: TGTGCTAGCAGCCCCTTCTCGGGGAACACCGGGGAGCTGTTTTTT
D gene: TRBD1; J gene: TRBJ2-1; V gene: TRBV19; clone size: -; CDR3 length: 16; CDR3 protein: CASSPFEYRGRNEQFF; CDR3 DNA: TGTGCCAGTAGCCCTTTTGAGTACAGGGGTAGAAATGAGCAGTTCTTC
D gene: -; J gene: TRBJ1-5; V gene: TRBV23-1; clone size: -; CDR3 length: 17; CDR3 protein: CASSQVSEEDSNQPQHF; CDR3 DNA: TGCGCCAGCAGTCAGGTATCAGAAGAAGATAGCAATCAGCCCCAGCATTTT
D gene: -; J gene: TRBJ1-5; V gene: TRBV21-1; clone size: -; CDR3 length: 15; CDR3 protein: CASSRVWPHNQPQHF; CDR3 DNA: TGTGCCAGCAGTCGGGTGTGGCCCCACAATCAGCCCCAGCATTTT
D gene: TRBD1; J gene: TRBJ2-3; V gene: TRBV5-1; clone size: -; CDR3 length: 15; CDR3 protein: CASTGRDRSTDTQYF; CDR3 DNA: TGCGCCAGCACGGGTCGGGACAGAAGCACAGATACGCAGTATTTT
D gene: TRBD2; J gene: TRBJ2-7; V gene: TRBV25-1; clone size: -; CDR3 length: 17; CDR3 protein: CASSEGWGGVEPYEQYF; CDR3 DNA: TGTGCCAGCAGTGAAGGATGGGGAGGGGTAGAACCGTACGAGCAGTACTTC
D gene: TRBD1; J gene: TRBJ2-1; V gene: TRBV19; clone size: -; CDR3 length: 15; CDR3 protein: CASSIFGQGYNEQFF; CDR3 DNA: TGTGCCAGTAGTATTTTTGGACAGGGCTACAATGAGCAGTTCTTC
D gene: -; J gene: TRBJ2-3; V gene: TRBV29-1; clone size: -; CDR3 length: 12; CDR3 protein: CSVRRGTDTQYF; CDR3 DNA: TGCAGCGTTAGGAGGGGCACAGATACGCAGTATTTT
D gene: -; J gene: TRBJ1-2; V gene: TRBV7-9; clone size: -; CDR3 length: 15; CDR3 protein: CASSPSEARGSGYTF; CDR3 DNA: TGTGCCAGCAGCCCCTCTGAAGCCCGAGGTTCTGGCTACACCTTC
D gene: TRBD2; J gene: TRBJ2-1; V gene: TRBV11-2; clone size: -; CDR3 length: 15; CDR3 protein: CASSQGSGGRNEQFF; CDR3 DNA: TGTGCCAGCAGCCAAGGCAGCGGGGGGCGTAATGAGCAGTTCTTC
D gene: TRBD2; J gene: TRBJ2-7; V gene: TRBV29-1; clone size: once; CDR3 length: 14; CDR3 protein: CSAAGGTVSYEQYF; CDR3 DNA: TGCAGCGCCGCCGGGGGGACTGTCTCCTACGAGCAGTACTTC
D gene: -; J gene: TRBJ2-5; V gene: TRBV5-4; clone size: -; CDR3 length: 15; CDR3 protein: CASSLASSAVETQYF; CDR3 DNA: TGTGCCAGCAGCTTGGCCTCGTCTGCGGTAGAGACCCAGTACTTC
D gene: TRBD1; J gene: TRBJ2-7; V gene: TRBV5-1; clone size: -; CDR3 length: 12; CDR3 protein: CASSWTGGEQYF; CDR3 DNA: TGCGCCAGCAGTTGGACAGGGGGCGAGCAGTACTTC
D gene: -; J gene: TRBJ1-1; V gene: TRBV5-5; clone size: -; CDR3 length: 15; CDR3 protein: CASNRRLTMNTEAFF; CDR3 DNA: TGTGCCAGCAACCGGAGGCTGACCATGAACACTGAAGCTTTCTTT
D gene: -; J gene: TRBJ2-5; V gene: TRBV2; clone size: -; CDR3 length: 15; CDR3 protein: CASTLRGLQQETQYF; CDR3 DNA: TGTGCCAGCACCCTACGGGGGTTACAACAAGAGACCCAGTACTTC
D gene: -; J gene: TRBJ1-3; V gene: TRBV9; clone size: -; CDR3 length: 13; CDR3 protein: CASSVEPGRAIYF; CDR3 DNA: TGTGCCAGCAGCGTAGAACCCGGCAGGGCCATATATTTT
D gene: -; J gene: TRBJ2-3; V gene: TRBV30; clone size: -; CDR3 length: 11; CDR3 protein: CAWSSGRTQYF; CDR3 DNA: TGTGCCTGGAGTTCCGGGAGAACGCAGTATTTT
D gene: TRBD2; J gene: TRBJ2-1; V gene: TRBV4-2; clone size: -; CDR3 length: 16; CDR3 protein: CASSRASGGAYNEQFF; CDR3 DNA: TGTGCCAGCAGCCGAGCTAGCGGGGGGGCCTACAATGAGCAGTTCTTC
D gene: -; J gene: TRBJ2-1; V gene: TRBV9; clone size: -; CDR3 length: 15; CDR3 protein: CASSVSFRENNEQFF; CDR3 DNA: TGTGCCAGCAGCGTGAGTTTCCGGGAAAACAATGAGCAGTTCTTC
D gene: TRBD2; J gene: TRBJ2-3; V gene: TRBV7-6; clone size: once; CDR3 length: 19; CDR3 protein: CASSLEDGSGIISTDTQYF; CDR3 DNA: TGTGCCAGCAGCTTAGAAGACGGTAGCGGGATCATTAGCACAGATACGCAGTATTTT
D gene: -; J gene: TRBJ1-2; V gene: TRBV5-6; clone size: -; CDR3 length: 13; CDR3 protein: CASSFSNGYGYTF; CDR3 DNA: TGTGCCAGCAGCTTTAGTAATGGTTATGGCTACACCTTC
D gene: TRBD1; J gene: TRBJ2-7; V gene: TRBV5-6; clone size: -; CDR3 length: 15; CDR3 protein: CASSLPGQGLYEQYF; CDR3 DNA: TGTGCCAGCAGCTTACCGGGACAGGGACTCTACGAGCAGTACTTC
D gene: TRBD1; J gene: TRBJ2-3; V gene: TRBV7-9; clone size: -; CDR3 length: 13; CDR3 protein: CASGQGGTDTQYF; CDR3 DNA: TGTGCCAGCGGTCAGGGGGGCACAGATACGCAGTATTTT